This is a list of T cell receptor beta chains from one sample in a study of T cell repertoires in cytomegalovirus infection. TCRdb re-analysed the reads in MiXCR, keeping a single row per CDR3 protein. This sample has roughly 720,000 distinct CDR3 sequences, with 35% found just once. The specimen was PBMCs. Source of these receptors: a human donor in good health (CMV status not recorded). Some clones in this sample may be carry-over from other donors' samples. CDR3s include the opening cysteine and the closing phenylalanine or tryptophan. Fields, in order: clone size, V gene, J gene, D gene, CDR3 DNA, CDR3 protein. The D gene is left open where the match is weak. Clone size is shown for a subset of rows, as once, few, many or a class of expanded clone.

-	TRBV20-1	TRBJ2-2	-	TGCAGTGCTAGCCAGCCCGGACTCCCCTTTGCCGGGGAGCTGTTTTTT	CSASQPGLPFAGELFF
few	TRBV27	TRBJ2-2	-	TGTGCCAGCAGTCTTGGATCGCGGACCGGGGAGCTGTTTTTT	CASSLGSRTGELFF
-	TRBV7-9	TRBJ2-2	-	TGTGCCAGCGTACAACAGCGTAAGGACACCGGGGAGCTGTTTTTT	CASVQQRKDTGELFF
-	TRBV2	TRBJ2-1	TRBD2	TGTGCCAGCAAGGGGGCTAGCGGGAGTATCCCCAAGGAGCAGTTCTTC	CASKGASGSIPKEQFF
once	TRBV10-3	TRBJ2-7	-	TGTGCCATCAGTGAACCAGCGGGCATTGAGACCTACGAGCAGTACTTC	CAISEPAGIETYEQYF
few	TRBV5-1	TRBJ2-3	-	TGCGCCAGCAGGCCGGGAGACGGGACAGATACGCAGTATTTT	CASRPGDGTDTQYF
-	TRBV5-1	TRBJ2-3	TRBD2	TGCGCCAGCAGAACTAGCGGGGATACTAGCACAGATACGCAGTATTTT	CASRTSGDTSTDTQYF
few	TRBV5-1	TRBJ2-7	-	TGCGCCAGCAGCTTGGGTGCAAGCGGCACCCACGAGCAGTACTTC	CASSLGASGTHEQYF
-	TRBV7-2	TRBJ1-6	-	TGTGCCAGCACCTCACAGAGGACCTATAATTCACCCCTCCACTTT	CASTSQRTYNSPLHF
-	TRBV30	TRBJ1-1	-	TGTGCCTGGAGTGTACGGCAGGGAACTAGATGGGATGAAGCTTTCTTT	CAWSVRQGTRWDEAFF
few	TRBV7-9	TRBJ1-1	-	TGTGCCAGCGTTTGGTCGAACACTGAAGCTTTCTTT	CASVWSNTEAFF
-	TRBV7-4	TRBJ1-2	-	TGTGCCAGCAGCTTCAACCGCCCCGGGACGAACTATGGCTACACCTTC	CASSFNRPGTNYGYTF
few	TRBV19	TRBJ1-2	-	TGTGCCAGTAACAGAGCTAACTATGGCTACACCTTC	CASNRANYGYTF
-	TRBV7-6	TRBJ1-1	-	TGTGCCAGCAGCTTAGATCAGAAGAACACTGAAGCTTTCTTT	CASSLDQKNTEAFF
-	TRBV10-3	TRBJ1-5	-	TGTGCCATCAAGGAGGCCGACAGTCCCAATCAGCCCCAGCATTTT	CAIKEADSPNQPQHF
many	TRBV7-2	TRBJ1-5	-	TGTGCCAGCAGCTTAGGACAGTCAGGCAATCAGCCCCAGCATTTT	CASSLGQSGNQPQHF
many	TRBV7-2	TRBJ1-5	-	TGTGCCAGCAGCTTAGAGGTATCGGGGAGGAGGGGAAATCAGCCCCAGCATTTT	CASSLEVSGRRGNQPQHF
-	TRBV6-5	TRBJ1-6	TRBD1	TGTTCCAGCAGTTACTCGGGAAAGGGGGCAACTGATTCACCCCTCCACTTT	CSSSYSGKGATDSPLHF
-	TRBV24-1	TRBJ1-5	-	TGTGCCACCAGTGCAGGCAGCAATCAGCCCCAGCATTTT	CATSAGSNQPQHF
few	TRBV4-1	TRBJ2-7	TRBD1	TGCGCCAGCAGCCAAGAGCCGGGACAGTCCCCCCTCGAGCAGTACTTC	CASSQEPGQSPLEQYF
-	TRBV3-1	TRBJ2-3	TRBD2	TGTGCCAGCAGCCAGAATAGCGGGAGTATGTATACGCAGTATTTT	CASSQNSGSMYTQYF
-	TRBV28	TRBJ1-5	-	TGTGCCAGCATAACTGAAGGGCCCCAGCATTTT	CASITEGPQHF
-	TRBV27	TRBJ1-6	-	TGTGCCAGCAGTTCACAAGGAACCTATAATTCACCCCTCCACTTT	CASSSQGTYNSPLHF
-	TRBV10-3	TRBJ2-7	TRBD1	TGTGCCATCAGTGTGGGGACAGGGTCCCACGAGCAGTACTTC	CAISVGTGSHEQYF
once	TRBV6-5	TRBJ1-1	-	TGTGCCAGCAGTTACTCACCCCTGCAGAAACAGGGAGGCACTGAAGCTTTCTTT	CASSYSPLQKQGGTEAFF
many	TRBV7-2	TRBJ1-5	-	TGTGCCAGCAGCTTAGTCCCAGGGGACTATAGCAATCAGCCCCAGCATTTT	CASSLVPGDYSNQPQHF
few	TRBV4-1	TRBJ1-1	-	TGCGCCAGCAGCCAAGGGGTTTCGGAGAGGGAAGTAGCTTTCTTT	CASSQGVSEREVAFF
-	TRBV28	TRBJ2-7	TRBD1	TGTGCCAGCAGTTTACACACCCCGACAGGGAGCTCCTACGAGCAGTACTTC	CASSLHTPTGSSYEQYF
-	TRBV7-2	TRBJ2-3	-	TGTGCCAGAAGCTTACCCTGGGCAGATACTCAGTATTTT	CARSLPWADTQYF
-	TRBV10-3	TRBJ1-1	TRBD1	TGTGCCATCAGTGAGGAGACAGGGGCCACTGAAGCTTTCTTT	CAISEETGATEAFF
-	TRBV7-9	TRBJ2-7	-	TGTGCCAGCAGCTTCAAGCCAGGGACGCCTTCCTACGAGCAGTACTTC	CASSFKPGTPSYEQYF
-	TRBV20-1	TRBJ2-7	-	TGCAGTGCGAGTGGAGGAAACTCCTACGAGCAGTACTTC	CSASGGNSYEQYF
-	TRBV12-3/TRBV12-4	TRBJ2-3	-	TGTGCCAGCGGCGACACAGATACGCAGTATTTT	CASGDTDTQYF
few	TRBV28	TRBJ2-1	TRBD2	TGTGCCAGCAGTGGGGACCGGACTAGTCAGTTCTTC	CASSGDRTSQFF
few	TRBV28	TRBJ2-7	-	TGTGCCAGCAGTGAACAAAGGGGATCCTACGAGCAGTACTTC	CASSEQRGSYEQYF
few	TRBV12-3/TRBV12-4	TRBJ1-5	-	TGTGCCAGCAGTCCCTGGGGCGGGCAGCCCCAGCATTTT	CASSPWGGQPQHF
few	TRBV10-3	TRBJ2-7	-	TGTGCCATCACTAACAGACAAACAGGGAGTGTGTACGAGCAGTACTTC	CAITNRQTGSVYEQYF
-	TRBV7-2	TRBJ1-4	-	TGTGCCAGCAGCTTAGTGTCAACGGGCAGGGCTAATGAAAAACTGTTTTTT	CASSLVSTGRANEKLFF
-	TRBV5-6	TRBJ2-3	-	TGTGCCAGCAGCCCGACCGGGTTCAGTCACGATACGCAGTATTTT	CASSPTGFSHDTQYF
-	TRBV28	TRBJ2-7	TRBD2	TGTGCCAGCAGTTTATCCCCCGCAGCGGGAGCTGGCGAGCAGTACTTC	CASSLSPAAGAGEQYF
few	TRBV19	TRBJ1-6	-	TGTGCCAGTAGTATCAGAGGGGTCGGTTCACCCCTCCACTTT	CASSIRGVGSPLHF
few	TRBV7-9	TRBJ2-1	-	TGTGCCAGCAGCTTAGCTTCCCCAGCAGGCAATGAGCAGTTCTTC	CASSLASPAGNEQFF